The T cell receptor beta chain described here comes from a study of OX40 agonist ivuxolimab in advanced cancers. About the research overall: Age averaged roughly 60 years (range 23 to 79), and 82.7% were male.

Assay used: immunoSEQ multiplex PCR; TCRdb lists only in-frame clones, some missing. The sample has nearly 35,000 clones; about 92% are singletons. Trimming shortened V by 4 bases and J by 2 bases, and 19 bases separated the two germline ends. Germline values: CDR1 SGHTS, CDR2 YDEGEE. The CDR3 totals 16 residues. This TCR came from an adult with an advanced solid tumor such as melanoma, head and neck, liver or kidney cancer. The material was CD4+ or CD8+ T cells sorted from blood, obtained in a trial of the OX40 agonist ivuxolimab. The chain carries TRBV5-8 and TRBJ2-7, with D perhaps TRBD2 (5 bases). The CDR3 loop reads CASSLPRAGGPYEQYF. CDR3 coding DNA: TGTGCCAGCAGCCTACCCCGGGCGGGCGGACCCTACGAGCAGTACTTC.